This T cell receptor beta chain was identified during a study of early T cells in non-severe SARS-CoV-2 infection. Study-wide context: The authors sequenced bulk RNA from unsorted whole blood, leaving chains unpaired.

CDR1 is SNHLY and CDR2 is FYNNEI in the germline V gene. The V and J ends lost 4 bases and 3 bases, in that order; junction bases with no gene match: 11. The CDR3 loop spans 18 amino acids. This clonotype was recorded at least ten times. Individual cDNA molecules were tagged with unique molecular identifiers, the study reported. TCRdb reprocessed the 5' RACE reads via MiXCR and lists one record per CDR3 protein. The repertoire holds roughly 51,000 distinct CDR3 sequences, with 6% to 8% as singletons. Source material: whole blood. V gene TRBV2 combines with J gene TRBJ1-5; 11 bases are shared with TRBD1. The clonotype comes from an adult who was a healthcare worker with PCR-confirmed SARS-CoV-2 infection or an uninfected control (not recorded which). DNA of the CDR3: TGTGCCAGCAGTGTCCGACCACCGGGACAGGGGGTCAATCAGCCCCAGCATTTT. The encoded protein is CASSVRPPGQGVNQPQHF.